Listed below are T cell receptor beta chains from one sample, sequenced in a study of Ad26.COV2.S vaccination and SARS-CoV-2 variants. Repertoires were generated with immunoSEQ multiplex PCR, while TCRdb's copy carries only in-frame clones and drops some. The sample comprises over 450,000 clones, about 88% of which are singletons, and around 1.8% rests with the top ten. Here the sequenced sample was peripheral blood, taken in a trial of Ad26.COV2.S vaccine versus placebo. These receptor sequences come from a person between 18 and 59 years old who received the Ad26.COV2.S COVID-19 vaccine or a placebo. Both conserved end residues are part of each CDR3. Some rows mark clone size as missing; the rest say once, few, many or name a class of expanded clone.

.	TRBJ2-5	TRBV6-5	CASSTTETQYF
.	TRBJ2-3	TRBV5-1	CASSVGASTDTQYF
.	TRBJ2-1	TRBV20-1	CSVLANEQFF
.	TRBJ2-7	TRBV7-2	CASSFNPGSYEQYF
.	TRBJ2-1	TRBV5-1	CASSPDMGESTGEQFF
.	TRBJ2-1	TRBV20-1	CSARGTRKFF
.	TRBJ2-7	TRBV18	CASSPLTGAYEQYF
.	TRBJ2-1	TRBV6-1	CASSEELAGVETAAQFF
.	TRBJ2-1	TRBV29-1	CSVNRGGPDNEQFF
.	TRBJ2-7	TRBV27	CASSTPSGDSYEQYF
.	TRBJ2-1	TRBV5-1	CASSLDPIWEVARNEQFF
.	TRBJ1-2	TRBV11-2	CASSFLQKANYGYTF
.	TRBJ2-7	TRBV2	CASNYGAGGSYEQYF
.	TRBJ1-6	TRBV7-7	CASSTDRVSPLHF
.	TRBJ2-6	TRBV6-4	CATAPQGASGANVLTF
.	TRBJ2-3	TRBV19	CATRALAGTDTQYF
.	TRBJ2-3	TRBV24-1	CATSTQEGITDTQYF
.	TRBJ2-4	TRBV3-1/TRBV3-2	CASSQDRTRKNIQYF
.	TRBJ2-7	TRBV5-1	CASSPGTGNYEQYF
.	TRBJ1-2	TRBV7-9	CASSLKGGNYGYTF
.	TRBJ2-1	TRBV5-8	CASSPRSYNEQFF
.	TRBJ1-3	TRBV27	CASSLSISGNTIYF
once	TRBJ2-5	TRBV6-5	CASNKGAGGWETQYF
.	TRBJ1-5	TRBV19	CASSVISNQPQHF
.	TRBJ2-4	TRBV11-2	CASERQLGRAKNIQYF
.	TRBJ2-7	TRBV13	CASSETGAGQYF
.	TRBJ2-1	TRBV7-3	CASSRDRGHNEQFF
.	TRBJ2-3	TRBV6-5	CASTGTGPWDTQYF
.	TRBJ2-3	TRBV28	CASTRGPYSADTQYF
.	TRBJ2-7	TRBV7-9	CASSLVASGRSHREQYF
.	TRBJ2-1	TRBV6-6	CASTGAGTGAYNEQFF
.	TRBJ2-2	TRBV28	CASSLHRGYADGTSGRIGGELFF
.	TRBJ1-1	TRBV3-1/TRBV3-2	CASSQGMNTEAFF
.	TRBJ1-6	TRBV5-6	CASSSQGFNSPLHF
.	TRBJ1-4	TRBV28	CASSPHTPVATNEKLFF
.	TRBJ1-5	TRBV6-2/TRBV6-3	CASSYSRTVQPQHF
.	TRBJ2-2	TRBV6-5	CASRTGFTGELFF
.	TRBJ1-1	TRBV10-3	CAISEYSRPEAFF
.	TRBJ1-2	TRBV6-2/TRBV6-3	CASSYSRGYGYTF
.	TRBJ1-1	TRBV7-9	CASSFGSEGGTEAFF
.	TRBJ2-7	TRBV7-2	CASSLRGGGNSYEQYF
.	TRBJ1-6	TRBV5-4	CASSLGGSSYNSPLHF
.	TRBJ2-5	TRBV6-5	CASSKTAQETQYF
.	TRBJ1-4	TRBV19	CASKLFQSTNEKLFF
few	TRBJ2-5	TRBV5-4	CASSLQEKTQYF
once	TRBJ1-1	TRBV5-5	CASSFYQTGGIVNTEAFF
.	TRBJ2-1	TRBV6-5	CASSYSSGSYNEQFF
.	TRBJ1-2	TRBV10-3	CAISELGVDYGYTF
.	TRBJ2-7	TRBV18	CASSPQGLTYEQYF